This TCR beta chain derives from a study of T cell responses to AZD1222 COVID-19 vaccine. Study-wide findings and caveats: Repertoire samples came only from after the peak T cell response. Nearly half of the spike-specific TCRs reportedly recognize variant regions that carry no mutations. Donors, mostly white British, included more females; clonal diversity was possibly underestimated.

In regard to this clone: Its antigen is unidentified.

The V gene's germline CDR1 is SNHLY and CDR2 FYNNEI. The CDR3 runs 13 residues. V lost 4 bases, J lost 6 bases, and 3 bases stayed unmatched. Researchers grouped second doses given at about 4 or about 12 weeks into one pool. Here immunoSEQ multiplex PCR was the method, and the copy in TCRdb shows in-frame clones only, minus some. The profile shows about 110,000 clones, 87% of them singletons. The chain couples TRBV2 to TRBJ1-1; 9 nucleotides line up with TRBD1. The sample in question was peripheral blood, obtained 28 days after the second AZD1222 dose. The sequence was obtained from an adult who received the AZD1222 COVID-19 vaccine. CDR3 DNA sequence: TGTGCCAGCAGTGTGACAGGGGGTTCTGAAGCTTTCTTT. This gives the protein CASSVTGGSEAFF. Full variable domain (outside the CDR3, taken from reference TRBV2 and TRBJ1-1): EPEVTQTPSHQVTQMGQEVILRCVPISNHLYFYWYRQILGQKVEFLVSFYNNEISEKSEIFDDQFSVERPDGSNFTLKIRSTKLEDSAMYFCASSVTGGSEAFFGQGTRLTVV.